A selection of T cell receptor beta chains follows, all from one sample in a study of response to subunit inactivated influenza vaccine. A single record per CDR3 protein comes from TCRdb applying MiXCR to the RT-PCR reads. The data show about 650,000 distinct CDR3 sequences, with about a sixth seen just once and around 10% held by the top ten. Sequenced material: PBMCs from blood, taken 11 to 12 days after vaccination. The origin of the receptors is a man over 45 who received an inactivated influenza vaccine. The CDR3 runs from the conserved cysteine through the conserved F or W. The D gene is left open where the match is weak. The size field is filled for only some rows; it gives once, few, many or a size class.

J gene	D gene	clone size	V gene	CDR3 protein	CDR3 DNA
TRBJ2-7	TRBD2	.	TRBV12-3/TRBV12-4	CASSSTGTSVHYEQYF	TGTGCCAGCAGTTCAACCGGGACTAGCGTGCACTACGAGCAGTACTTC
TRBJ2-7	TRBD2	.	TRBV5-5	CAGSLVPSGGTTSYEQYF	TGTGCCGGCAGCTTGGTCCCAAGCGGGGGGACGACCTCCTACGAGCAGTACTTC
TRBJ1-6	.	.	TRBV20-1	CSAASGSTGSPLHF	TGCAGTGCGGCATCGGGATCTACAGGGTCACCCCTCCACTTT
TRBJ1-5	.	many	TRBV7-9	CASSYVTDAYSNQPQHF	TGTGCCAGCAGCTACGTGACGGACGCTTATAGCAATCAGCCCCAGCATTTT
TRBJ2-1	.	few	TRBV11-2	CASSLEFWGAYNEQFF	TGTGCCAGCAGCTTAGAGTTTTGGGGTGCCTACAATGAGCAGTTCTTC
TRBJ2-1	TRBD2	few	TRBV18	CASSLTSASSYNEQFF	TGTGCCAGCTCGCTTACTAGCGCAAGCTCCTACAATGAGCAGTTCTTC
TRBJ2-5	.	.	TRBV20-1	CSARDNEAEEETQYF	TGCAGTGCTAGAGATAATGAGGCGGAAGAAGAGACCCAGTACTTC
TRBJ1-2	.	few	TRBV18	CASSPRTGLGYTF	TGTGCCAGCTCACCACGAACAGGTCTTGGCTACACCTTC
TRBJ2-6	TRBD2	.	TRBV7-9	CASSRGLASRLVLTF	TGTGCCAGCAGCCGAGGACTAGCCTCCCGTCTCGTCCTGACTTTC
TRBJ2-7	.	few	TRBV28	CASSFGFSEQYF	TGTGCCAGCAGTTTTGGGTTTTCCGAGCAGTACTTC
TRBJ1-3	.	few	TRBV18	CASSPPSTANSGNTIYF	TGTGCCAGCTCACCACCGTCGACAGCAAACTCTGGAAACACCATATATTTT